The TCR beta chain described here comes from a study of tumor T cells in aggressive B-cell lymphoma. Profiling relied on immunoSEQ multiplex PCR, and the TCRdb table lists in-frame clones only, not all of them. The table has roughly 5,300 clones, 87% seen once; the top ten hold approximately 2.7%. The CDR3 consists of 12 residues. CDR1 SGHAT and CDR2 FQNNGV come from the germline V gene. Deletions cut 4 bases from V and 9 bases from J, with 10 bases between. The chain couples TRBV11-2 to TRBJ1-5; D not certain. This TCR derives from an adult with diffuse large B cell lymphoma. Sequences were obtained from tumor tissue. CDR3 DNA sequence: TGTGCCAGCAGCTGGGGTGGAGGGCCCCAGCATTTT. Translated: CASSWGGGPQHF. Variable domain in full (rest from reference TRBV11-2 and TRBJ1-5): EAGVAQSPRYKIIEKRQSVAFWCNPISGHATLYWYQQILGQGPKLLIQFQNNGVVDDSQLPKDRFSAERLKGVDSTLKIQPAKLEDSAVYLCASSWGGGPQHFGDGTRLSIL.